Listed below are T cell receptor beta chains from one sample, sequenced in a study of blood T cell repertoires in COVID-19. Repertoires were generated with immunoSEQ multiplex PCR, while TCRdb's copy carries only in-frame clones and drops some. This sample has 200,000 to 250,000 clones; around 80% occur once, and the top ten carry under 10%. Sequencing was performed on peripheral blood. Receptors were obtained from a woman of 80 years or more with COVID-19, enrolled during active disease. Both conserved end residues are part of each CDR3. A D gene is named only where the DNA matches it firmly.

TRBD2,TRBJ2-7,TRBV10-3,CAISESSGPPYEQYF,TGTGCCATCAGTGAATCTAGCGGGCCTCCCTACGAGCAGTACTTC
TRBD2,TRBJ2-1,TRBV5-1,CASSLGGTSGNNEQFF,TGCGCCAGCAGCTTGGGCGGGACTAGCGGAAACAATGAGCAGTTCTTC
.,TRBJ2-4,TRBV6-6,CASSYGLGGAKNIQYF,TGTGCCAGCAGTTACGGGTTGGGGGGAGCCAAAAACATTCAGTACTTC
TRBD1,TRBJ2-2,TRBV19,CASSPRDRGPQRGTGELFF,TGTGCCAGTAGTCCCCGGGACAGGGGACCTCAGCGGGGCACCGGGGAGCTGTTTTTT
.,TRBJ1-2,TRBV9,CASNPLSGGGYTF,TGTGCCAGCAACCCCCTGTCTGGTGGCGGCTACACCTTC
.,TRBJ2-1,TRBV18,CASSPPSVPEQFF,TGTGCCAGCTCACCACCCTCGGTCCCCGAGCAGTTCTTC
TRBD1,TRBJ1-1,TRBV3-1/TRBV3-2,CASRRHDRVGEAFF,TGTGCCAGCAGGCGCCATGACAGGGTAGGTGAAGCTTTCTTT
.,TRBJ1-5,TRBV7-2,CASSRESQPQHF,TGTGCCAGCAGTAGGGAGAGCCAGCCCCAGCATTTT
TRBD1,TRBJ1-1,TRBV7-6,CASSHQGENTEAFF,TGTGCCAGCAGCCATCAGGGGGAGAACACTGAAGCTTTCTTT
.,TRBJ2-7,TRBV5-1,CASSPGAYEQYF,TGCGCCAGCAGTCCCGGGGCCTACGAGCAGTACTTC
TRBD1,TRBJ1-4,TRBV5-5,CASSFRTGSMFF,TGTGCCAGCAGCTTTAGGACAGGGTCCATGTTTTTT
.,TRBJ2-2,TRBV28,CASSGVTGELFF,TGTGCCAGCAGTGGAGTCACCGGGGAGCTGTTTTTT
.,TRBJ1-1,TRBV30,CAWTGSFEAFF,TGTGCCTGGACAGGGTCTTTTGAAGCTTTCTTT
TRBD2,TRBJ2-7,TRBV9,CASSLRAGEYEQYF,TGTGCCAGCAGCTTAAGAGCGGGAGAGTACGAGCAGTACTTC
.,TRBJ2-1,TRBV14,CASSPLINSQTYNEQFF,TGTGCCAGCAGCCCACTTATTAATAGCCAGACTTACAATGAGCAGTTCTTC
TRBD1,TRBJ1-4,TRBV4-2,CASSGQEGHMGEKLFF,TGTGCCAGCAGCGGACAGGAGGGTCACATGGGTGAAAAACTGTTTTTT
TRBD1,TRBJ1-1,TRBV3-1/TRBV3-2,CASSQAWDRGEAFF,TGTGCCAGCAGCCAAGCCTGGGACAGGGGGGAAGCTTTCTTT
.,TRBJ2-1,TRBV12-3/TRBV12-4,CASTREGDEQFF,TGTGCCAGCACTCGCGAGGGGGATGAGCAGTTCTTC
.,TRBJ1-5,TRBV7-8,CASSLDINQPQHF,TGTGCCAGCAGCTTAGACATAAATCAGCCCCAGCATTTT
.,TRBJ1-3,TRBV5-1,CASSLGQGGNTIYF,TGCGCCAGCAGCTTGGGTCAGGGTGGAAACACCATATATTTT